Listed below are T cell receptor beta chains from one sample, sequenced in a study of tumour-infiltrating T cells in Burkitt lymphoma. Sequencing was performed with immunoSEQ multiplex PCR; in TCRdb, only in-frame clones are kept and a portion is missing. The table lists around 1,500 clones, approximately 10% of them singletons. Sequenced: tumor tissue. These receptors originate from a human donor with Burkitt lymphoma. The CDR3 runs from the conserved cysteine through the conserved F or W. D genes are given only for firm matches. Expanded clones get a size class; other rows say once, few or many, or leave the size out.

TRBJ2-7	-	-	TRBV29-1	TGCAGCTATGGACAACGCGGCGAGCAGTACTTC	CSYGQRGEQYF
TRBJ1-6	few	-	TRBV27	TGTGCCAGCAGTTCGCCGGGACGGCGTTTGAGCTCCTATAATTCACCCCTCCACTTT	CASSSPGRRLSSYNSPLHF
TRBJ2-1	few	-	TRBV18	TGTGCCAGCTCACACCTATCCAATCCCCGGGGCGCAAACAATGAGCAGTTCTTC	CASSHLSNPRGANNEQFF
TRBJ2-2	-	-	TRBV7-9	TGTGCCGGTGACAGTCCCACCGAGGAGCTGTTTTTT	CAGDSPTEELFF
TRBJ2-1	-	TRBD2	TRBV9	TGTGCCAGCAGCGTAGCCGGAGGATTAGCGGGAGTGTTTTACAATGAGCAGTTCTTC	CASSVAGGLAGVFYNEQFF
TRBJ2-2	few	TRBD1	TRBV6-1	TGTGCCAGTCCCGGGACAGGCGTCACCGGGGAGCTGTTTTTT	CASPGTGVTGELFF
TRBJ2-6	few	-	TRBV5-1	TGCGCCAGCAGCCGAACCCTTAGCTCTGGGGCCAACGTCCTGACTTTC	CASSRTLSSGANVLTF
TRBJ2-5	few	TRBD1	TRBV11-2	TGTGCCAGCAGCTTAGTAGGACAGGCGGAGACCCAGTACTTC	CASSLVGQAETQYF
TRBJ1-2	few	-	TRBV6-1	TGTGCCAGCAGAAGCTATGGCTACACCTTC	CASRSYGYTF
TRBJ2-7	-	-	TRBV6-6	TGTGCCAGCAGTTACTATGTAGGGGACTACGAGCAGTACTTC	CASSYYVGDYEQYF
TRBJ2-7	-	-	TRBV29-1	TGCAGCGGGGGTGGGGCGGAAGAGCAGTACTTC	CSGGGAEEQYF
TRBJ1-2	-	-	TRBV19	TGTGCCAGTAGTATTTCGGGAAATATTAACTATGGCTACACCTTC	CASSISGNINYGYTF
TRBJ2-6	-	-	TRBV9	TGTGCCAGCAGCGTCCCCCGAACCTCTGGGGCCAACGTCCTGACTTTC	CASSVPRTSGANVLTF
TRBJ2-7	few	TRBD2	TRBV13	TGTGCCAGCAGCTCGAGGGGTTCGGGAGGTTTCTACGAGCAGTACTTC	CASSSRGSGGFYEQYF
TRBJ1-5	few	-	TRBV19	TGTGCCAGTAGTATCTTGCAGGGAAACAATCAGCCCCAGCATTTT	CASSILQGNNQPQHF
TRBJ1-1	few	-	TRBV5-6	TGTGCCAGCAACTCCCTTCTCGAGGAGGGGGATAACACTGAAGCTTTCTTT	CASNSLLEEGDNTEAFF
TRBJ1-1	large	-	TRBV27	TGTGCCAGCAGTTTAGCCCAGAACACTGAAGCTTTCTTT	CASSLAQNTEAFF
TRBJ2-7	-	TRBD2	TRBV18	TGTGCCAGCTCGGGGACTAGCGGGGGGGTCTACGAGCAGTACTTC	CASSGTSGGVYEQYF
TRBJ1-1	few	-	TRBV2	TGTGCCAGCATGGTTCAGGGAACTGAAGCTTTCTTT	CASMVQGTEAFF
TRBJ2-1	-	-	TRBV20-1	TGCAGTGCTAGTTGGGGGAATGAGCAGTTCTTC	CSASWGNEQFF
TRBJ1-2	few	-	TRBV19	TGTGCCAGTATGGGGCCAGGGAGTAACTATGGCTACACCTTC	CASMGPGSNYGYTF
TRBJ2-5	few	-	TRBV7-8	TGTGCCAGCAGCTTTACAGGGGAGGCAGAGACCCAGTACTTC	CASSFTGEAETQYF
TRBJ1-5	-	-	TRBV7-6	TGTGCCAGCAGCTTGACGAGTCAGAATCAGCCCCAGCATTTT	CASSLTSQNQPQHF
TRBJ2-6	-	-	TRBV27	TGTGCCACCAGTAGATCCAGCGCTGGGGCCAACGTCCTGACTTTC	CATSRSSAGANVLTF
TRBJ2-7	few	-	TRBV29-1	TGCAGCGTCCTGACAGGCCCAAGTCCCTACGAGCAGTACTTC	CSVLTGPSPYEQYF
TRBJ2-5	few	TRBD2	TRBV6-4	TGTGCCAGCAGTGGGGGTAGCGGGAGGCCCGATCAGTACTTC	CASSGGSGRPDQYF
TRBJ1-1	-	-	TRBV5-6	TGTGCCAGCAGGCCCGTAGGAGGCACTGAAGCTTTCTTT	CASRPVGGTEAFF
TRBJ1-5	-	-	TRBV7-6	TGTGCCAGCAGCTTAGGACAGCACCTCAATCAGCCCCAGCATTTT	CASSLGQHLNQPQHF
TRBJ2-5	few	TRBD1	TRBV11-2	TGTGCCAGCAGCTTGGACAGGGAAGAGACCCAGTACTTC	CASSLDREETQYF
TRBJ1-5	few	-	TRBV4-1	TGCGCCAGCAGCCAAGAAGGTGCCTCCTCTTACGAGCCCCAGCATTTT	CASSQEGASSYEPQHF
TRBJ2-7	-	TRBD1	TRBV5-5	TGTGCCAGCAGCTTTGGGACAGGGCTGAGAGAGCAGTACTTC	CASSFGTGLREQYF
TRBJ2-5	-	TRBD1	TRBV6-1	TGTGCCAGCAGTGAAGTGGGGGACAGTGGGGAGACCCAGTACTTC	CASSEVGDSGETQYF
TRBJ1-2	-	-	TRBV5-1	TGCGCCAGCAGCATCCTTCTAGGCTATGGCTACACCTTC	CASSILLGYGYTF
TRBJ1-2	-	-	TRBV30	TGTGCCTGGAGTCATGAAGGGGTTGATGGCTACACCTTC	CAWSHEGVDGYTF
TRBJ2-2	large	-	TRBV11-2	TGTGCCAGCAGCCACAATGGAGTCGGGGCCACCGGGGAGCTGTTTTTT	CASSHNGVGATGELFF
TRBJ1-5	large	-	TRBV30	TGTGCCTGGAGCAATGCGGGTAATCAGCCCCAGCATTTT	CAWSNAGNQPQHF
TRBJ2-2	-	-	TRBV27	TGTGCCAGCAGCTGGCACAGGGTGAACACCGGGGAGCTGTTTTTT	CASSWHRVNTGELFF
TRBJ2-7	-	-	TRBV13	TGTGCCAGCAGCTTAAGGTTATCCTACGAGCAGTACTTC	CASSLRLSYEQYF
TRBJ1-5	large	TRBD1	TRBV27	TGTGCCAGCAGCCCCTGGACAGGGAATCAGCCCCAGCATTTT	CASSPWTGNQPQHF
TRBJ2-3	few	TRBD1	TRBV10-2	TGCGCCAGCAGTGCAACAGGGGGCGATTTAGATACGCAGTATTTT	CASSATGGDLDTQYF
TRBJ2-7	-	-	TRBV6-4	TGTGCCAGCAGCCCCGACATCTCTGACCTGTGCGAGCAGTACTTC	CASSPDISDLCEQYF
TRBJ1-4	few	-	TRBV12-5	TGTGCTAGTGGTTTGAACACGGGTCCGACGGAAAAACTGTTTTTT	CASGLNTGPTEKLFF
TRBJ1-2	few	TRBD1	TRBV4-1	TGCGCCAGCAGCCAAGACAGGGGGGCGCTTATTGGCTACACCTTC	CASSQDRGALIGYTF
TRBJ2-1	-	-	TRBV11-2	TGTGCCAGCAGCTTATCCGCTATGGAGGTAAGCAATGAGCAGTTCTTC	CASSLSAMEVSNEQFF
TRBJ2-1	large	-	TRBV7-9	TGTGCCAGCAGCTTAGGGGGGCCCCCCGAGCAGTTCTTC	CASSLGGPPEQFF
TRBJ2-7	-	TRBD1	TRBV29-1	TGCAGCGTTGGAAAGGCAGGGGGCTCCTACGAGCAGTACTTC	CSVGKAGGSYEQYF
TRBJ1-2	-	TRBD1	TRBV5-6	TGTGCCAGCAGCTTGGGTGGGGACAGGGGGCAGGGAAACTATGGCTACACCTTC	CASSLGGDRGQGNYGYTF
TRBJ2-5	-	-	TRBV6-1	TGTGCCAGCAGTGAAGGGGGCCCGGGTGCGGGAAGGACCCAGTACTTC	CASSEGGPGAGRTQYF
TRBJ2-1	large	TRBD2	TRBV5-1	TGCGCCAGCAGCCTGGAGCGGGGGGGCTCCTACAATGAGCAGTTCTTC	CASSLERGGSYNEQFF